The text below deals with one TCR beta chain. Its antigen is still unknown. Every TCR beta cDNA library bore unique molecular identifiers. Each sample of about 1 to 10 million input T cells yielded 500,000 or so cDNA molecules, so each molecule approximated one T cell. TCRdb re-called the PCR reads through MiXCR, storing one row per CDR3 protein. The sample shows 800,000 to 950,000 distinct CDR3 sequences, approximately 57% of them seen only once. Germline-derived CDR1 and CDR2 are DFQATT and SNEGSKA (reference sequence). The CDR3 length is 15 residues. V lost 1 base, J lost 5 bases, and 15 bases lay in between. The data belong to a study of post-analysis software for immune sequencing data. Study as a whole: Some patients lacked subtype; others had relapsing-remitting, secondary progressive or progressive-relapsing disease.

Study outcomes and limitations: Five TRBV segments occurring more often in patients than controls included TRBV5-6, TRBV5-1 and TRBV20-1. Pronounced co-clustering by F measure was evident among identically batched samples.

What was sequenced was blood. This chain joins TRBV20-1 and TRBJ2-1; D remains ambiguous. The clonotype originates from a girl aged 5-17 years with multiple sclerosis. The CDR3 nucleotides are TGCAGTGCTAGAGTTCGACTCCGGCGACACAATGAGCAGTTCTTC. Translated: CSARVRLRRHNEQFF.